This record concerns one TCR beta chain sequence. The antigen remains unidentified. Clones were read by immunoSEQ multiplex PCR, and TCRdb kept only the in-frame ones, dropping some. Altogether tens of thousands of clones are present, roughly 70% being singletons, with the ten largest covering over 12%. J lost 9 bases, V lost 2 bases, and 9 bases had no gene match. Germline values: CDR1 MNHNY, CDR2 SVGAGI (reference sequence). The CDR3 sequence is 15 residues long. Lung cancer patients with chemo-refractory metastatic non-small-cell disease were given focal radiation plus CTLA-4 blockade with ipilimumab. These data are taken from a study of radiotherapy plus CTLA-4 blockade in lung cancer. Study results and limitations: After radiotherapy and ipilimumab, tumor-derived clones expanded in peripheral blood. It was early blood T cell clone dynamics, with interferon-beta, that reportedly best predicted response.

The chain joins TRBV6-6 to TRBJ2-1; 8 bases match TRBD1. Sequences were derived from peripheral blood, sampled from a patient treated with radiotherapy plus ipilimumab. The source of this sequence is a human donor with non-small cell lung cancer that progressed on radiotherapy plus ipilimumab. Here the CDR3 DNA reads TGTGCCAGCAGTTACCCCGGACAGGGCATCGGTGAGCAGTTCTTC. Translation gives CASSYPGQGIGEQFF.